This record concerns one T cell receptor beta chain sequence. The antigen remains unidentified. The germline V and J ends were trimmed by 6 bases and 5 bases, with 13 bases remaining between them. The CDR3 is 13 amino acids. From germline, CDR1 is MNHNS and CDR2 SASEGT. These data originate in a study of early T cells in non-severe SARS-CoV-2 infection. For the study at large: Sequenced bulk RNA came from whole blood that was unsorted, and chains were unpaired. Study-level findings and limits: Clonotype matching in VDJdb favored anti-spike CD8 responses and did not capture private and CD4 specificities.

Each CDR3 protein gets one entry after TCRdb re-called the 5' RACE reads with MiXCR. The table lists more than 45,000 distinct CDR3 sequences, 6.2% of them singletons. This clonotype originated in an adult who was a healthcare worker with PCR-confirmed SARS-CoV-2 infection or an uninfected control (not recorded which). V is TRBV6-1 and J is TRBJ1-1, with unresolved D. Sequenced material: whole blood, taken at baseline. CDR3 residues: CASSVHLRTEAFF. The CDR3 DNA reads TGTGCCAGCAGCGTACACTTGCGGACTGAAGCTTTCTTT.